The 29 T cell receptor beta chains below all came from one sample that was sequenced in a study of a mutant IDH1 vaccine in newly diagnosed glioma. The data were produced by immunoSEQ multiplex PCR, yet TCRdb's version contains in-frame clones alone and is incomplete. Counted here are 30,000 or so clones, around 77% occurring once; the ten biggest clones make up about 3%. Time point described: week 35, safety follow-up. Each dose of the vaccine consisted of 300 ug of mutant IDH1 20-mer peptide, with topical imiquimod. Antigens for these TCRs are unknown. The sequencing here drew on PBMCs, taken from a glioma patient whose treatment included an IDH1 peptide vaccine. The receptors were sampled from a man aged 35-49 years with glioma. Some clones in this sample may be carry-over from other donors' samples.

This clone was observed a handful of times. The chain employs TRBV6-5 and TRBJ1-1, with 8 bases fitting TRBD1. CDR3 length: 14 amino acids. In germline, CDR1 is MNHEY, CDR2 SVGAGI. The trim removed 5 bases at V and 4 bases at J, leaving 6 bases unmatched. The CDR3 spells CASSTRTGITEAFF. CDR3 DNA: TGTGCCAGCAGTACCCGGACAGGGATCACTGAAGCTTTCTTT.

This sequence joins TRBV14 and TRBJ2-3; D gene uncertain. The V gene lost 4 bases and the J gene lost 2 bases, with 4 bases spanning the gap. Germline V CDR1 and CDR2: SGHDN, FVKESK. This CDR3 has 12 residues. The CDR3 loop reads CASSPYTDTQYF. The CDR3 nucleotides are TGTGCCAGCAGCCCATACACAGATACGCAGTATTTT.

CDR3: CASSGTPWNTEAFF. DNA for the CDR3: TGCGCCAGCAGCGGTACACCATGGAACACTGAAGCTTTCTTT. The V and J genes are TRBV5-1 and TRBJ1-1; D is uncertain. The V end was cut by 4 bases, the J end by 1 base, with 11 bases between. The CDR3 covers 14 residues. Germline V gene sequence: CDR1 SGHRS, CDR2 YFSETQ. The full variable domain, in which reference TRBV5-1 and TRBJ1-1 provide the parts outside the CDR3, is KAGVTQTPRYLIKTRGQQVTLSCSPISGHRSVSWYQQTPGQGLQFLFEYFSETQRNKGNFPGRFSGRQFSNSRSEMNVSTLELGDSALYLCASSGTPWNTEAFFGQGTRLTVV.

This clone was seen only a few times. J is TRBJ2-3 and V is TRBV7-9; no clear D. Looked up from germline, CDR1 is SEHNR and CDR2 is FQNEAQ (reference sequence). Trimming stripped 4 bases from V and 8 bases from J, with 10 bases between. CDR3 length: 12 amino acids. The CDR3 DNA follows: TGTGCCAGCAGCTCGAGCTTAGGTACGCAGTATTTT. It is translated as CASSSSLGTQYF.

This clone appeared a few times. The rearrangement links TRBV27 to TRBJ1-1; 8 bases are shared with TRBD1. Germline loops: CDR1 MNHEY, CDR2 SMNVEV (reference sequence). CDR3 length equals 13 residues. Trimming at V came to 5 bases and at J to 5 bases, leaving 4 bases not matched to a gene. CDR3 bases: TGTGCCAGCAGTAAGACAGGGGTTACTGAAGCTTTCTTT. Residues: CASSKTGVTEAFF.

The sample holds one count of this clone. The chain is built from TRBV29-1 and TRBJ2-5; 7 nucleotides line up with TRBD1. Per the germline V gene, CDR1 is SQVTM and CDR2 is ANQGSEA. V was pared by 5 bases and J by 4 bases, with 7 bases of the junction left unmatched. This CDR3 is built from 13 residues. CDR3 coding DNA: TGCAGCGTTCAAGCAGGGGGATTAGAGACCCAGTACTTC. This encodes CSVQAGGLETQYF. Drawing the rest from reference TRBV29-1 and TRBJ2-5, the complete variable domain is SAVISQKPSRDICQRGTSLTIQCQVDSQVTMMFWYRQQPGQSLTLIATANQGSEATYESGFVIDKFPISRPNLTFSTLTVSNMSPEDSSIYLCSVQAGGLETQYFGPGTRLLVL.

This clone was counted once. The chain has TRBV5-8 and TRBJ1-2; D perhaps matches TRBD1 (5 bases). In germline, CDR1 is SGHTS, CDR2 YDEGEE. The CDR3 extends over 15 amino acids. Trimming removed 1 base from V and 2 bases from J, with 12 bases in between. The CDR3 is CASSLRGGMNYGYTF. The CDR3 DNA reads TGTGCCAGCAGCTTGCGGGGGGGAATGAACTATGGCTACACCTTC. Using reference TRBV5-8 and TRBJ1-2 for the parts outside the CDR3, the full variable domain is EAGVTQSPTHLIKTRGQQATLRCSPISGHTSVYWYQQALGLGLQFLLWYDEGEERNRGNFPPRFSGRQFPNYSSELNVNALELEDSALYLCASSLRGGMNYGYTFGSGTRLTVV.

The chain links TRBV5-4 to TRBJ2-2, with a tentative D call TRBD2 (7 bases). The ends were cut back, 8 bases at V and 3 bases at J, with 14 bases in the middle. Germline values: CDR1 SGHNT, CDR2 YYREEE (reference sequence). The CDR3 is 14 residues long. CDR3 sequence reads: CASHGGPYTGELFF. The CDR3 DNA reads TGTGCCAGTCACGGGGGGCCGTACACCGGGGAGCTGTTTTTT.

V and J are TRBV28 and TRBJ2-2, with 8 bases that match TRBD1. CDR3 length: 15 amino acids. J lost 0 bases, V lost 6 bases, and 3 bases had no gene match. Germline V gene data show CDR1 as MDHEN and CDR2 as SYDVKM. CDR3 in amino acids: CASRWTGTNTGELFF. The CDR3 coding sequence is TGTGCCAGCAGGTGGACAGGGACGAACACCGGGGAGCTGTTTTTT.

The rearrangement joins TRBV4-2 to TRBJ2-5; D gene uncertain. Per the germline V gene, CDR1 is LGHNA and CDR2 is YNFKEQ. V dropped 0 bases and J dropped 4 bases, with 15 bases sitting between them. There are 16 residues in the CDR3. The CDR3 is CASSQDARLVAETQYF. DNA of the CDR3: TGTGCCAGCAGCCAAGACGCCCGATTGGTGGCAGAGACCCAGTACTTC.

By frequency in the sample, this clone is medium-sized. The genes are TRBV15 and TRBJ2-7; TRBD1 might be the D (6 bases). CDR3 length equals 15 residues. CDR1 LNHNV and CDR2 YYDKDF come from the germline V gene (reference sequence). V dropped 0 bases and J dropped 0 bases, with 9 bases sitting between them. The CDR3, as DNA: TGTGCCACCAGCAGAGATCTGGACAGCTCCTACGAGCAGTACTTC. It encodes CATSRDLDSSYEQYF.

This clone came up once. The gene calls are TRBV6-1 and TRBJ1-1; TRBD1 agrees at 8 bases. Per germline, CDR1 MNHNS and CDR2 SASEGT. Germline trimming cut 5 bases from V and 3 bases from J; bases unmatched to any gene: 5. The CDR3 is 14 amino acids. The CDR3 DNA follows: TGTGCCAGCAGTTCGGACAGGGCGGACACTGAAGCTTTCTTT. Translated: CASSSDRADTEAFF.

This chain joins TRBV19 and TRBJ1-5; 8 bases match TRBD1. The germline gives CDR1 LNHDA, CDR2 SQIVND (reference sequence). This CDR3 spans 14 amino acids. V gave up 5 bases and J gave up 5 bases; unmatched junction bases: 5. The CDR3 coding sequence is TGTGCCAGTAGTTTGACAGGGGACGATCAGCCCCAGCATTTT. It encodes CASSLTGDDQPQHF.

The rearrangement links TRBV4-1 to TRBJ2-7; D is uncertain. The CDR3 spans 14 residues. The germline gives CDR1 MGHRA, CDR2 YSYEKL. Trimming took 1 base from V and 6 from J, leaving 13 bases between them. DNA of the CDR3: TGCGCCAGCAGCCAAGGAACCTATGGGGTCGAGCAGTACTTC. Protein product: CASSQGTYGVEQYF.

The chain joins TRBV19 to TRBJ2-3; TRBD1 matches 9 bases. Trimming took 4 bases from V and 13 from J; bases not matched to a gene: 9. This CDR3 is 13 amino acids long. Germline V gene lookup returns CDR1 LNHDA and CDR2 SQIVND (reference sequence). CDR3 in amino acids: CASSKDRGQGEYF. The CDR3 region has the DNA TGTGCCAGTAGTAAGGACAGGGGCCAAGGGGAGTATTTT.

The chain combines TRBV6-6 with TRBJ1-2; possibly TRBD1 for D (5 bases). CDR3 length: 14 amino acids. Trimming took off 0 bases at V and 3 bases at J, with 8 bases between the two ends. CDR1 and CDR2 from the germline V gene are MNHNY and SVGAGI (reference sequence). The CDR3 DNA sequence: TGTGCCAGCAGTTACTCGGGAGGGGACTATGGCTACACCTTC. It translates to CASSYSGGDYGYTF.

CDR3 nucleotides: TGTGCCAGCAGTGGACAGAGAGAGACCCAGTACTTC. It codes for CASSGQRETQYF. The chain combines TRBV2 with TRBJ2-5; a possible D gene is TRBD1 (5 bases). The CDR3 spans 12 residues. Germline V gene sequence: CDR1 SNHLY, CDR2 FYNNEI. The germline V and J ends were trimmed by 4 bases and 4 bases, with 7 bases remaining between them.

V gene TRBV6-1 combines with J gene TRBJ1-6; TRBD1 matches at 9 bases. The germline CDR1 and CDR2 sequences are MNHNS and SASEGT. The trim removed 2 bases at V and 9 bases at J, leaving 5 bases unmatched. The CDR3 length is 15 residues. The CDR3 DNA is TGTGCCAGCAGTGAACGAACAGGGGGCAGTTCACCCCTCCACTTT. Residues: CASSERTGGSSPLHF.

The V gene is TRBV15, the J gene TRBJ1-5; D is unclear. Trimming pared 0 bases from V and 3 bases from J, leaving 9 bases between. Germline V gives CDR1 LNHNV, CDR2 YYDKDF (reference sequence). This CDR3 has 15 amino acids. CDR3 protein: CATSRDGRNNQPQHF. The CDR3 nucleotides are TGTGCCACCAGCAGAGATGGGCGGAACAATCAGCCCCAGCATTTT.

This chain joins TRBV6-5 and TRBJ2-2; 8 nucleotides align to TRBD1. The CDR3 contains 15 residues. With V trimmed by 8 bases and J by 5 bases, 10 bases remained unmatched. Germline V lookup: CDR1 MNHEY, CDR2 SVGAGI. This CDR3 reads CASHPRGRVTGELFF. The CDR3 DNA sequence: TGTGCCAGCCACCCCAGGGGGCGAGTGACCGGGGAGCTGTTTTTT.

The rearrangement joins TRBV7-2 to TRBJ1-6; the D gene is possibly TRBD1 (6 bases). Germline V gene lookup returns CDR1 SGHTA and CDR2 FQGNSA. Trimming cost V 3 bases and J 10 bases, with 10 bases left between them. The CDR3 runs to 13 residues. The CDR3 nucleotides are TGTGCCAGCAGCTTGACAGGCCGATCACCCCTCCACTTT. Translating gives CASSLTGRSPLHF.

The chain combines TRBV9 with TRBJ1-3; D not resolved. This CDR3 has 14 residues. Trimming shortened V by 3 bases and J by 1 base, and 8 bases separated the two germline ends. Germline V gives CDR1 SGDLS, CDR2 YYNGEE. The CDR3, as DNA: TGTGCCAGCAGCGATGGGAGGTCTGGAAACACCATATATTTT. Encoded protein: CASSDGRSGNTIYF.

The V call is TRBV7-9, the J call TRBJ1-2, with a weak D call TRBD1 (5 bases). The length of the CDR3 is 14 residues. Trimming pared 8 bases from V and 0 bases from J, leaving 13 bases between. Germline CDR1 is SEHNR and CDR2 is FQNEAQ (reference sequence). This chain's CDR3 is CASERTPTNYGYTF. In nucleotides, the CDR3 is TGTGCCAGCGAGAGGACACCGACTAACTATGGCTACACCTTC.

J is TRBJ1-3 and V is TRBV7-6, with D unresolved. The V and J ends lost 2 bases and 0 bases respectively, with 5 bases between them. Germline lookup yields CDR1 SGHVS and CDR2 FNYEAQ. CDR3 length: 14 residues. The chain's CDR3 is CASSLSGSGNTIYF. In nucleotides, the CDR3 is TGTGCCAGCAGCTTAAGCGGCTCTGGAAACACCATATATTTT.

The J gene is TRBJ1-2, the V gene TRBV5-6, with D tentatively TRBD1 (5 bases). The CDR3 is 16 amino acids. Germline V lookup: CDR1 SGHDT, CDR2 YYEEEE. V lost 2 bases and J lost 2, with 16 bases in between. The CDR3 protein is CASSFDSSGRNYGYTF. In DNA, the CDR3 is TGTGCCAGCAGCTTCGACTCTTCGGGACGGAACTATGGCTACACCTTC.

This chain uses TRBV19 with TRBJ2-1; 7 positions match TRBD2. The CDR3 totals 16 residues. Losses at the gene ends were 0 bases for V and 2 bases for J; bases not matched to a gene: 4. The V gene's germline CDR1 is LNHDA and CDR2 SQIVND (reference sequence). In DNA form, the CDR3 reads TGTGCCAGTAGTATAGATGAAGCGGGGCCCTACAATGAGCAGTTCTTC. This gives the protein CASSIDEAGPYNEQFF. The variable domain in full, with the rest retrieved from reference TRBV19 and TRBJ2-1, is DGGITQSPKYLFRKEGQNVTLSCEQNLNHDAMYWYRQDPGQGLRLIYYSQIVNDFQKGDIAEGYSVSREKKESFPLTVTSAQKNPTAFYLCASSIDEAGPYNEQFFGPGTRLTVL.

A few counts support this clone. The J gene is TRBJ2-2, the V gene TRBV27, with D unclear. The V end lost 5 bases, the J end lost 1 base, and 11 bases lay between the germline ends. The CDR3 contains 15 residues. Germline CDR1 and CDR2: MNHEY and SMNVEV (reference sequence). The DNA of the CDR3 is TGTGCCAGCAGTGACCGGGCAGGGAACACCGGGGAGCTGTTTTTT. Protein product: CASSDRAGNTGELFF.

The chain is built from TRBV19 and TRBJ2-7; 10 nucleotides match TRBD1. CDR1 LNHDA and CDR2 SQIVND come from the germline V gene (reference sequence). The CDR3 runs to 17 residues. J gave up 0 bases and V 7 bases, and 12 bases lay outside the gene matches. The CDR3 DNA reads TGTGCCAGTACCTCGCCGCTTAGGACAGGGGGCTCCTACGAGCAGTACTTC. Translation: CASTSPLRTGGSYEQYF. The variable domain in full, completed from reference TRBV19 and TRBJ2-7, reads DGGITQSPKYLFRKEGQNVTLSCEQNLNHDAMYWYRQDPGQGLRLIYYSQIVNDFQKGDIAEGYSVSREKKESFPLTVTSAQKNPTAFYLCASTSPLRTGGSYEQYFGPGTRLTVT.

The rearrangement links TRBV30 to TRBJ1-2; D unclear. Germline loops: CDR1 GTSNPN, CDR2 SVGIG (reference sequence). Trimming took off 3 bases at V and 4 bases at J, with 9 bases between the two ends. The CDR3 spans 12 residues. The CDR3 coding sequence is TGTGCCTGGAGCCCGAAACCCTATGGCTACACCTTC. As protein: CAWSPKPYGYTF. The full variable domain, rest sourced from reference TRBV30 and TRBJ1-2, is SQTIHQWPATLVQPVGSPLSLECTVEGTSNPNLYWYRQAAGRGLQLLFYSVGIGQISSEVPQNLSASRPQDRQFILSSKKLLLSDSGFYLCAWSPKPYGYTFGSGTRLTVV.